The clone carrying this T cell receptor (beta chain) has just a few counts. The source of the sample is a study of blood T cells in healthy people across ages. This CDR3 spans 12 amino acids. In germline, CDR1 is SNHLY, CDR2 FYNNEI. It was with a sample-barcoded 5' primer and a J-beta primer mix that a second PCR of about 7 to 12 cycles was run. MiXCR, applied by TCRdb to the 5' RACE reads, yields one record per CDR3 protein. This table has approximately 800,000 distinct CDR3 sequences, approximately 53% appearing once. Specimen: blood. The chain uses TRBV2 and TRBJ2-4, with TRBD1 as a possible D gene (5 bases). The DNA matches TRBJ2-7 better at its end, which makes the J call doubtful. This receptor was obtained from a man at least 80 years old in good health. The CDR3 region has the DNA TGTGCCAGCAGAGCCAGGGTCAACGAGCAGTACTTC. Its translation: CASRARVNEQYF.